This TCR beta chain comes out of a study of T cell responses to AZD1222 COVID-19 vaccine. Germline V CDR1 and CDR2: SGDLS, YYNGEE. J gave up 3 bases and V 0 bases, and 10 bases lay outside the gene matches. CDR3 length: 18 residues. Data came from immunoSEQ multiplex PCR; TCRdb stores just in-frame clones and leaves some out. The table shows 80,000 to 100,000 clones, with roughly 90% occurring only once. The source is an adult in good health. The sample consisted of peripheral blood, taken on day 0 of AZD1222 vaccination. V and J are TRBV9 and TRBJ2-1; 9 bases are shared with TRBD1. CDR3: CASSVEGQGFAVYNEQFF. Written as DNA, the CDR3 is TGTGCCAGCAGCGTAGAGGGACAGGGTTTCGCCGTCTACAATGAGCAGTTCTTC.